The 10 T cell receptor beta chains reported below all come from one sample, sequenced in a study of blood T cell repertoires in COVID-19. Method: immunoSEQ multiplex PCR; TCRdb's copy keeps in-frame clones and lacks some. The sample shows about 350,000 clones, around 90% of them seen only once. The sequencing input was peripheral blood. These receptors were collected from a woman aged 55-70 years with COVID-19, enrolled during active disease.

The V and J genes are TRBV4-1 and TRBJ1-1; no clear D gene. The CDR3 consists of 14 residues. V was trimmed by 6 bases and J by 0 bases, leaving 11 bases between them. Germline V lookup: CDR1 MGHRA, CDR2 YSYEKL. In DNA form, the CDR3 reads TGCGCCAGCAGTCCCTATTCGCTGAACACTGAAGCTTTCTTT. It is translated as CASSPYSLNTEAFF.

J is TRBJ2-2 and V is TRBV5-4; 10 bases align to TRBD2. CDR3 length: 15 amino acids. Trimming took 4 bases from V and 5 from J; bases not matched to a gene: 5. Looked up from germline, CDR1 is SGHNT and CDR2 is YYREEE (reference sequence). The CDR3 bases are TGTGCCAGCAGCGGAGAGCGGGGGGGAACCGGGGAGCTGTTTTTT. It specifies CASSGERGGTGELFF.

The chain is built from TRBV28 and TRBJ1-5, with 7 bases identical to TRBD1. The germline CDR1 and CDR2 sequences are MDHEN and SYDVKM. The junction had 3 bases not matched to a gene; V was cut back by 5 bases and J by 5 bases. The CDR3 runs 13 residues. This CDR3 is CASSRTGDQPQHF. The CDR3 nucleotides are TGTGCCAGCAGTCGTACAGGGGATCAGCCCCAGCATTTT.

The rearrangement links TRBV6-6 to TRBJ1-5; TRBD1 matches at 7 bases. CDR1 MNHNY and CDR2 SVGAGI come from the germline V gene (reference sequence). This CDR3 spans 16 amino acids. V was clipped by 0 bases and J by 0 bases; unmatched bases: 2. The CDR3 DNA is TGTGCCAGCAGTTACTCAGGGACAGATAGCAATCAGCCCCAGCATTTT. Protein: CASSYSGTDSNQPQHF.

This chain links TRBV7-3 with TRBJ1-6, with D perhaps TRBD1 (5 bases). V was cut by 2 bases and J by 7 bases, with 15 bases left in between. Germline V gene data show CDR1 as SGHTA and CDR2 as FQGTGA. This CDR3 spans 16 amino acids. Here the CDR3 reads CASSLGAGQPNSPLHF. CDR3 nucleotides: TGTGCCAGCAGCTTAGGGGCGGGGCAGCCCAATTCACCCCTCCACTTT. The full variable domain, completed using reference TRBV7-3 and TRBJ1-6, is GAGVSQTPSNKVTEKGKYVELRCDPISGHTALYWYRQSLGQGPEFLIYFQGTGAADDSGLPNDRFFAVRPEGSVSTLKIQRTERGDSAVYLCASSLGAGQPNSPLHFGNGTRLTVT.

This chain connects TRBV6-4 to TRBJ1-2; D perhaps matches TRBD1 (6 bases). Germline V gene sequence: CDR1 MRHNA, CDR2 SNTAGT. The CDR3 contains 15 residues. V lost 2 bases and J 3 bases, leaving 13 bases between the germline ends. CDR3 in DNA: TGTGCCAGCAGTGACCCTTCCAGGGGATACTATGGCTACACCTTC. Its protein is CASSDPSRGYYGYTF.

Concerning this clone: Other DNA sequences in this sample translate to the same CDR3. This chain joins TRBV24-1 and TRBJ2-5, with a weak D call TRBD2 (5 bases). The CDR3 runs to 14 residues. Germline V lookup: CDR1 KGHDR, CDR2 SFDVKD. Trimming stripped 4 bases from V and 1 base from J, with 9 bases between. In DNA, the CDR3 is TGTGCCACCAGTGAACCGGGGTCCCAAGAGACCCAGTACTTC. Amino acids: CATSEPGSQETQYF.

The chain recombines TRBV6-1 with TRBJ1-4, with 10 bases that match TRBD1. This CDR3 comprises 14 residues. V shed 3 bases, J shed 10 bases, and the junction held 5 bases outside the gene matches. Germline values: CDR1 MNHNS, CDR2 SASEGT. CDR3 nucleotide sequence: TGTGCCAGCAGTGACGACAGGGGGCGAGGAAAACTGTTTTTT. Translating gives CASSDDRGRGKLFF.

V usage is TRBV27 and J usage is TRBJ2-4, with a weak D call TRBD1 (6 bases). The CDR3 has 15 amino acids. The germline CDR1 and CDR2 sequences are MNHEY and SMNVEV (reference sequence). Trimming removed 5 bases from V and 0 bases from J, with 11 bases in between. The CDR3 DNA reads TGTGCCAGCAGTGACGACAGGCTAGCCAAAAACATTCAGTACTTC. Translation: CASSDDRLAKNIQYF.

V usage is TRBV2 and J usage is TRBJ1-2; 8 bases are shared with TRBD1. There are 14 residues in the CDR3. V lost 7 bases, J lost 4 bases, and 8 bases stayed unmatched. CDR1 and CDR2 (germline): SNHLY, FYNNEI. CDR3 in DNA: TGTGCCAGCACCCGGACAGGGTTAAGCTATGGCTACACCTTC. Its protein product is CASTRTGLSYGYTF.